This TCR beta chain appears in the sequencing data of a study of blood T cells in healthy people across ages. Study-level results: With age, beta diversity per million T cells declined roughly linearly, significantly by 40.

CDR1 SQVTM and CDR2 ANQGSEA come from the germline V gene. CDR3 length: 15 amino acids. With 5 bases clipped from V and 1 base from J, the junction kept 9 bases outside the gene matches. Using a J-beta primer mix together with a sample-barcoded 5' primer, a second PCR was run for about 6 to 11 cycles. A 12-random-nucleotide template-switch adaptor tagged each cDNA molecule. Each CDR3 protein gets one entry after TCRdb re-called the 5' RACE reads with MiXCR. Of about 640,000 distinct CDR3 sequences in the sample, about 30% were seen once. A note on this clonotype: Its antigen remains unidentified.

This receptor was obtained from an elderly woman in good health. The sample was blood. The chain joins TRBV29-1 to TRBJ1-1, with TRBD1 matching 8 bases. CDR3 nucleotides: TGCAGCGTTACTCTGTCGGACAGGGCGAACACTGAAGCTTTCTTT. Amino acids: CSVTLSDRANTEAFF.